The entry below describes one TCR beta chain. The J segment lost 5 bases and the V segment lost 2 bases, leaving 11 bases of the junction unmatched. The CDR3 is 17 residues long. Per the germline V gene, CDR1 is SGHDT and CDR2 is YYEEEE. This sample was included in a study of blood T cell repertoires in COVID-19. TCRdb's table, derived via immunoSEQ multiplex PCR, lists solely in-frame clones and lacks some. This table has about 220,000 clones, around 85% appearing once. The chain is built from TRBV5-6 and TRBJ1-2, with TRBD1 matching 11 bases. This clonotype was obtained from a human donor in a cohort sampled during active COVID-19. The sample taken for sequencing was peripheral blood. This CDR3 is CASSFRDRGRGRYGYTF. The CDR3 DNA is TGTGCCAGCAGCTTCCGGGACAGGGGGAGAGGGAGGTATGGCTACACCTTC. Full variable domain (rest looked up from reference TRBV5-6 and TRBJ1-2): DAGVTQSPTHLIKTRGQQVTLRCSPKSGHDTVSWYQQALGQGPQFIFQYYEEEERQRGNFPDRFSGHQFPNYSSELNVNALLLGDSALYLCASSFRDRGRGRYGYTFGSGTRLTVV.